Following are 10 T cell receptor beta chains from one sample sequenced in a study of cytomegalovirus exposure and HLA in healthy donors. PCR amplification relied on 60 Vbeta primers (plus 13 Jbeta primers). Assay used: immunoSEQ multiplex PCR; TCRdb lists only in-frame clones, some missing. The repertoire has some 130,000 clones, about 86% of them found once; the top ten carry 0.7%. Sequencing input: PBMCs. The receptors were sampled from a man between 18 and 29 years old in good health and CMV-seronegative.

CDR3 nucleotide sequence: TGTGCCAGCAGCTTATACCCGGGGGGGGAAAAACTGTTTTTT. Its protein is CASSLYPGGEKLFF. J is TRBJ1-4 and V is TRBV7-2; a weak D match, TRBD1 (5 bases). V dropped 2 bases and J dropped 8 bases, with 12 bases sitting between them. Germline CDR1 reads SGHTA; CDR2 reads FQGNSA. This CDR3 is built from 14 residues.

The V gene is TRBV10-2, the J gene TRBJ2-2; D not resolved. Germline V CDR1 and CDR2: WSHSY, SAAADI. The CDR3 covers 11 residues. Trimming shortened V by 8 bases and J by 7 bases, and 8 bases separated the two germline ends. The CDR3 nucleotides are TGCGCCAGCGGTAGTATCGGGGAGCTGTTTTTT. Its translation is CASGSIGELFF.

V is TRBV16 and J is TRBJ1-5, with 8 bases fitting TRBD1. Unmatched junction bases numbered 7, after V lost 0 bases and J lost 6 bases. Germline V CDR1 and CDR2: KGHSY, FQNENV. This CDR3 has 16 amino acids. The CDR3 coding sequence is TGTGCCAGCAGCCAATCTGGCGGGACAGGATTTCAGCCCCAGCATTTT. It is translated as CASSQSGGTGFQPQHF.

This clone was counted only a few times. The chain combines TRBV5-1 with TRBJ1-4, with TRBD1 matching 8 bases. CDR3 size: 17 residues. The V gene's germline CDR1 is SGHRS and CDR2 YFSETQ. The V segment lost 1 base and the J segment 4 bases; nucleotides outside the gene matches: 9. In DNA form, the CDR3 reads TGCGCCAGCAGCTTGCTCCCGACAGGGGCCCGTAATGAAAAACTGTTTTTT. This sequence encodes CASSLLPTGARNEKLFF. Variable domain in full (rest from reference TRBV5-1 and TRBJ1-4): KAGVTQTPRYLIKTRGQQVTLSCSPISGHRSVSWYQQTPGQGLQFLFEYFSETQRNKGNFPGRFSGRQFSNSRSEMNVSTLELGDSALYLCASSLLPTGARNEKLFFGSGTQLSVL.

This rearrangement joins TRBV6-5 to TRBJ1-3; no clear D gene. This CDR3 is 14 amino acids long. Per germline, CDR1 MNHEY and CDR2 SVGAGI. V gave up 10 bases and J gave up 1 base, with 14 bases separating them. CDR3 amino acids: CATTGRSSGNTIYF. The DNA of the CDR3 is TGTGCCACGACCGGGAGGTCGTCTGGAAACACCATATATTTT.

V and J are TRBV7-9 and TRBJ2-7; D unresolved. The germline CDR1 and CDR2 sequences are SEHNR and FQNEAQ (reference sequence). The germline V and J ends were trimmed by 2 bases and 4 bases, with 9 bases remaining between them. The CDR3 loop spans 13 amino acids. The CDR3 region has the DNA TGTGCCAGCAGCTTACCCCCCGGTTACGAGCAGTACTTC. It encodes CASSLPPGYEQYF.

This chain joins TRBV6-5 and TRBJ1-2; 9 bases align to TRBD1. The V gene's germline CDR1 is MNHEY and CDR2 SVGAGI. The CDR3 covers 15 residues. The J segment lost 6 bases and the V segment lost 6 bases, leaving 11 bases of the junction unmatched. The CDR3 DNA sequence: TGTGCCAGCAGACTTACCGGGACAGGGTATGATGGCTACACCTTC. Its protein is CASRLTGTGYDGYTF.

The chain uses TRBV7-6 and TRBJ2-7; 10 nucleotides align to TRBD1. V lost 5 bases and J lost 5; bases outside the gene matches: 12. The CDR3 is 16 amino acids. Germline V gene data show CDR1 as SGHVS and CDR2 as FNYEAQ. The CDR3 is CASSPWTGGESHEQYF. CDR3 in DNA: TGTGCCAGCAGCCCCTGGACAGGGGGTGAATCCCACGAGCAGTACTTC.

V usage is TRBV5-5 and J usage is TRBJ1-2, with 7 bases that match TRBD1. The CDR3 contains 15 residues. Trimming at V came to 0 bases and at J to 2 bases, leaving 4 bases not matched to a gene. CDR1 is SGHKS and CDR2 is YYEKEE in the germline V gene (reference sequence). The CDR3 sequence: CASSLGQGHNYGYTF. As DNA, the CDR3 is TGTGCCAGCAGCTTGGGACAGGGACACAACTATGGCTACACCTTC.

This clone has a handful of counts. The rearrangement joins TRBV9 to TRBJ1-3; D unresolved. Germline loops: CDR1 SGDLS, CDR2 YYNGEE. V was trimmed by 3 bases and J by 2 bases, leaving 15 bases between them. This CDR3 contains 16 residues. The DNA of the CDR3 is TGTGCCAGCAGCGCCCCCCTGGAGGGAGCTGGAAACACCATATATTTT. Translation gives CASSAPLEGAGNTIYF.